The entry that follows covers one T cell receptor beta chain sequence. CDR3 size: 15 residues. Trimming took 5 bases from V and 4 from J; bases not matched to a gene: 8. These data are taken from a study of T cell repertoires in cytomegalovirus infection. About the research overall: Public TCR beta signatures indicated both CMV infection and matching HLA type.

In TCRdb, the reads were re-called with MiXCR into one record per CDR3 protein. The sample contains about 740,000 distinct CDR3 sequences, less than 40% of which appear only once. Sequencing used PBMCs. The sequence was collected from a human donor in good health (CMV status not recorded). Some clones in this sample may be carry-over from other donors' samples. V usage is TRBV12-3 or TRBV12-4 and J usage is TRBJ1-1; 9 bases line up with TRBD1. This CDR3 is CASSPWGQGLTEAFF. For the CDR3, the DNA is TGTGCCAGCAGTCCCTGGGGACAGGGTCTCACTGAAGCTTTCTTT.